These 29 T cell receptor beta chains were all obtained from the same sample, sequenced in a study of blood T cell repertoires in COVID-19. TCRdb's table, derived via immunoSEQ multiplex PCR, lists solely in-frame clones and lacks some. The sample carries about 270,000 clones, roughly 85% recorded once. Source material: PBMCs or T cells enriched from blood (not recorded which). The receptors stem from a woman between 50 and 59 years old with acute COVID-19.

J is TRBJ2-7 and V is TRBV5-4, with no clear D. The germline V and J ends were trimmed by 4 bases and 4 bases, with 9 bases remaining between them. Germline V gene sequence: CDR1 SGHNT, CDR2 YYREEE (reference sequence). The CDR3 length is 12 residues. CDR3 protein: CASSEEPYEQYF. CDR3 DNA sequence: TGTGCCAGCAGCGAGGAACCATACGAGCAGTACTTC.

This rearrangement joins TRBV6-5 to TRBJ2-1; D gene uncertain. V shed 5 bases and J shed 2 bases, with 10 bases lying between them. Germline CDR1 is MNHEY and CDR2 is SVGAGI. The CDR3 loop spans 14 amino acids. CDR3 sequence (DNA): TGTGCCAGCAGTCCAAGAGACACCTACAATGAGCAGTTCTTC. As protein: CASSPRDTYNEQFF.

The chain couples TRBV3-1 (or the pseudogene TRBV3-2) to TRBJ2-3, with 9 bases matching TRBD2. CDR3 length: 15 amino acids. Germline CDR1 LGHDT, CDR2 YNNKEL (reference sequence). J was trimmed by 2 bases and V by 6 bases; bases with no gene match: 6. For the CDR3, the DNA is TGTGCCAGCAGACCCTCGGGACTAGCCACAGATACGCAGTATTTT. Encoded protein: CASRPSGLATDTQYF.

This chain links TRBV9 with TRBJ1-1; D is unclear. Germline lookup yields CDR1 SGDLS and CDR2 YYNGEE. The V and J ends lost 4 bases and 1 base respectively, with 14 bases between them. The CDR3 has 15 amino acids. CDR3 nucleotide sequence: TGTGCCAGCAGCACCAAAGAGGTGGAGAACACTGAAGCTTTCTTT. It yields the protein CASSTKEVENTEAFF.

The chain is built from TRBV15 and TRBJ2-1; 8 bases map to TRBD2. CDR3 length equals 15 residues. V trimming: 4 bases; J trimming: 5 bases; junction bases outside the gene matches: 7. Germline loops: CDR1 LNHNV, CDR2 YYDKDF (reference sequence). The CDR3 sequence is CATSISSGLNNEQFF. CDR3 DNA: TGTGCCACCAGCATCTCTAGCGGGTTAAACAATGAGCAGTTCTTC.

The chain carries TRBV5-8 and TRBJ1-2; maybe TRBD1 (6 bases). V was pared by 5 bases and J by 6 bases, with 17 bases between. Germline-derived CDR1 and CDR2 are SGHTS and YDEGEE. The CDR3 consists of 14 residues. The CDR3 region has the DNA TGTGCCAGCAGTTACAGGGATGGGGTTAATGGCTACACCTTC. It encodes CASSYRDGVNGYTF.

This chain joins TRBV14 and TRBJ1-6; 7 bases match TRBD1. Per the germline V gene, CDR1 is SGHDN and CDR2 is FVKESK. The CDR3 has 16 amino acids. V lost 3 bases, J lost 3 bases, and 5 bases stayed unmatched. The chain's CDR3 is CASSHRQGIYNSPLHF. In nucleotides, the CDR3 is TGTGCCAGCAGCCACCGACAGGGCATCTATAATTCACCCCTCCACTTT.

This clone appeared once. The chain employs TRBV18 and TRBJ2-1; D is possibly TRBD2 (5 bases). The V gene lost 1 base and the J gene lost 4 bases, with 17 bases spanning the gap. This CDR3 has 17 residues. Germline V gives CDR1 KGHSH, CDR2 LQKENI. The CDR3 is CASSPLRLHSSYNEQFF. The CDR3 bases are TGTGCCAGCTCACCACTTCGACTACACTCGTCGTACAATGAGCAGTTCTTC. Supplemented by reference TRBV18 and TRBJ2-1, the full variable domain reads NAGVMQNPRHLVRRRGQEARLRCSPMKGHSHVYWYRQLPEEGLKFMVYLQKENIIDESGMPKERFSAEFPKEGPSILRIQQVVRGDSAAYFCASSPLRLHSSYNEQFFGPGTRLTVL.

This chain uses TRBV6-2 or TRBV6-3 with TRBJ2-5, with D tentatively TRBD2 (6 bases). Trimming removed 2 bases at V and 1 base at J, with 14 bases between. CDR3 size: 16 residues. Per the germline V gene, CDR1 is MNHEY and CDR2 is SVGEGT. CDR3 nucleotide sequence: TGTGCCAGCAGTTACGTGGCCGGAGGGTCCCAAGAGACCCAGTACTTC. It specifies CASSYVAGGSQETQYF.

CDR3 nucleotides: TGTGCTAGTGGTTTCCGGACAGGGGGCGCCGATAATTCACCCCTCCACTTT. Translated, it gives CASGFRTGGADNSPLHF. This chain connects TRBV12-5 to TRBJ1-6, with TRBD1 matching 11 bases. The CDR3 spans 17 residues. Germline CDR1 is LGHNT and CDR2 is FRNRAP. The V gene end was trimmed by 3 bases and the J gene end by 5 bases; junction bases not matched to a gene: 6.

V is TRBV7-2 and J is TRBJ1-1; D not resolved. CDR1 and CDR2 from the germline V gene are SGHTA and FQGNSA. The CDR3 totals 14 residues. The V and J ends lost 2 bases and 0 bases respectively, with 7 bases between them. The DNA of the CDR3 is TGTGCCAGCAGCTTACAACAGCTGAACACTGAAGCTTTCTTT. Translation: CASSLQQLNTEAFF.

This chain joins TRBV7-3 and TRBJ2-3, with 8 bases matching TRBD1. CDR1 SGHTA and CDR2 FQGTGA come from the germline V gene. V dropped 2 bases and J dropped 4; count of bases not matched to a gene: 8. The CDR3 sequence is 16 residues long. The CDR3 here is CASSLGTGLEADTQYF. The CDR3 DNA is TGTGCCAGCAGCTTAGGGACAGGCCTTGAGGCAGATACGCAGTATTTT.

CDR3 sequence (DNA): TGTGCCAGCAGCGTGTTGGGGGCCGGGGGGAATGAGCAGTTCTTC. This sequence encodes CASSVLGAGGNEQFF. The rearrangement links TRBV9 to TRBJ2-1; D is perhaps TRBD2 (7 bases). This CDR3 is 15 amino acids long. Deletions cut 2 bases from V and 7 bases from J, with 16 bases between. Germline assignment: CDR1 SGDLS and CDR2 YYNGEE.

The chain couples TRBV4-1 to TRBJ1-2, with 7 nucleotides matching TRBD1. The ends lost 4 bases at V and 1 base at J; junction bases unmatched: 6. CDR1 MGHRA and CDR2 YSYEKL come from the germline V gene. CDR3 size: 15 residues. CDR3 nucleotides: TGCGCCAGCAGCCCCGGAGACAGGGTTAACTATGGCTACACCTTC. This sequence encodes CASSPGDRVNYGYTF.

The chain employs TRBV7-2 and TRBJ2-5; 7 bases line up with TRBD2. The CDR3 consists of 14 residues. The germline V gene has CDR1 SGHTA and CDR2 FQGNSA. Trimming removed 5 bases from V and 4 bases from J; junction bases left unmatched: 7. CDR3 region: CASSPRGGVETQYF. The CDR3 DNA is TGTGCCAGCAGCCCTCGGGGAGGGGTAGAGACCCAGTACTTC.

This rearrangement joins TRBV5-4 to TRBJ1-1, with TRBD1 as a possible D gene (5 bases). The CDR3 runs to 15 residues. Per germline, CDR1 SGHNT and CDR2 YYREEE (reference sequence). With 4 bases removed from V and 1 base from J, the gap between germline ends came to 14 bases. This chain's CDR3 is CASSRVLGPNTEAFF. CDR3 nucleotides: TGTGCCAGCAGCCGGGTCTTGGGGCCGAACACTGAAGCTTTCTTT.

The chain has TRBV6-5 and TRBJ1-6; weak D call: TRBD1 (5 bases). V lost 6 bases and J 6 bases, leaving 15 bases between the germline ends. CDR1 MNHEY and CDR2 SVGAGI come from the germline V gene. The CDR3 loop spans 15 amino acids. This chain's CDR3 is CASRPLGGSNSPLHF. In DNA, the CDR3 is TGTGCCAGCAGGCCCCTCGGGGGGTCTAATTCACCCCTCCACTTT.

A few counts support this clone. The gene calls are TRBV7-2 and TRBJ2-3; 11 bases line up with TRBD2. The CDR3 length is 15 residues. Germline lookup yields CDR1 SGHTA and CDR2 FQGNSA. The trim removed 0 bases at V and 4 bases at J, leaving 0 bases unmatched. Here the CDR3 DNA reads TGTGCCAGCAGCTTAGCTAGCGGGAGGGCAGATACGCAGTATTTT. Protein product: CASSLASGRADTQYF.

Worth noting for this clone: Different DNA sequences within this sample yield the same CDR3. The CDR3 sequence: CASSQDRGYEQYF. CDR3 nucleotide sequence: TGCGCCAGCAGCCAAGATAGGGGATACGAGCAGTACTTC. The V and J genes are TRBV4-3 and TRBJ2-7, with D perhaps TRBD1 (5 bases). V gave up 0 bases and J gave up 4 bases, with 7 bases separating them. The V gene's germline CDR1 is LGHNA and CDR2 YSLEER. CDR3 length: 13 residues.

This clone has just one count. The rearrangement uses TRBV11-3 and TRBJ1-1; D is ambiguous. CDR1 is SGHNT, CDR2 YENEEA, per germline. V was pared by 1 base and J by 0 bases, with 3 bases between. The CDR3 spans 13 residues. CDR3 in DNA: TGTGCCAGCAGCTTAGCCGTGAACACTGAAGCTTTCTTT. Translating gives CASSLAVNTEAFF.

The J gene is TRBJ2-2, the V gene TRBV4-3; TRBD2 aligns across 11 bases. This CDR3 has 19 residues. Trimming cost V 0 bases and J 5 bases; bases outside gene matches: 11. The germline gives CDR1 LGHNA, CDR2 YSLEER. This CDR3 is CASSQESSGGPLETGELFF. The CDR3 region has the DNA TGCGCCAGCAGCCAAGAATCTAGCGGGGGGCCCCTAGAGACCGGGGAGCTGTTTTTT.

CDR3 sequence reads: CASTPVSDSYEQYF. As DNA, the CDR3 is TGTGCCAGCACCCCGGTAAGTGACTCCTACGAGCAGTACTTC. The J gene is TRBJ2-7, the V gene TRBV7-6; no reliable D call. CDR3 length: 14 residues. Germline V gene lookup returns CDR1 SGHVS and CDR2 FNYEAQ. Trimming removed 7 bases at V and 0 bases at J, with 13 bases between.

The J gene is TRBJ1-2, the V gene TRBV19; 7 bases agree with TRBD1. Germline V CDR1 and CDR2: LNHDA, SQIVND (reference sequence). J was trimmed by 1 base and V by 7 bases; bases with no gene match: 9. The CDR3 covers 15 residues. The CDR3 here is CASTSGAGGNYGYTF. CDR3 in DNA: TGTGCCAGTACCTCAGGGGCAGGGGGTAACTATGGCTACACCTTC.

This clone was detected only once. CDR3 amino acids: CSVRASGNTIYF. The CDR3 DNA follows: TGCAGCGTCAGGGCCTCCGGAAACACCATATATTTT. The chain uses TRBV29-1 and TRBJ1-3; possible D gene TRBD1, 5 bases. Germline V lookup: CDR1 SQVTM, CDR2 ANQGSEA. Trimming stripped 6 bases from V and 4 bases from J, with 10 bases between. The CDR3 runs 12 residues.

The chain uses TRBV9 and TRBJ2-3; 10 nucleotides agree with TRBD2. V was pared by 4 bases and J by 3 bases, with 11 bases of the junction left unmatched. The CDR3 consists of 17 residues. The germline V gene has CDR1 SGDLS and CDR2 YYNGEE. This chain's CDR3 is CASSPSSGGAVTDTQYF. CDR3 DNA: TGTGCCAGCAGCCCCTCAAGCGGGGGGGCGGTAACAGATACGCAGTATTTT.

V and J are TRBV20-1 and TRBJ1-2; 7 bases are shared with TRBD1. The CDR3 covers 13 residues. After removal of 3 bases from V and 4 bases from J, the junction contained 5 bases not matched to a gene. Per germline, CDR1 DFQATT and CDR2 SNEGSKA (reference sequence). The CDR3 bases are TGCAGTGCTAGTGGGGACAGCGGCTATGGCTACACCTTC. Its translation: CSASGDSGYGYTF.

This sequence joins TRBV12-3 or TRBV12-4 and TRBJ1-2, with TRBD1 as a possible D gene (5 bases). The ends were cut back, 5 bases at V and 7 bases at J, with 14 bases in the middle. The CDR3 is 13 residues long. The CDR3 bases are TGTGCCAGCAGTCAGGACAACCGACTTGGCTACACCTTC. The encoded protein is CASSQDNRLGYTF.

This clone was seen at least ten times. The chain is built from TRBV18 and TRBJ2-7; tentatively, D is TRBD1 (5 bases). Between the trimmed V and J ends, which lost 0 bases and 2 bases, there was a span of 14 bases. The germline V gene encodes CDR1 KGHSH and CDR2 LQKENI. This CDR3 comprises 16 residues. Here the CDR3 reads CASSPPAGLFTYEQYF. DNA for the CDR3: TGTGCCAGCTCACCACCGGCAGGGCTTTTTACCTACGAGCAGTACTTC.

The chain carries TRBV18 and TRBJ2-3; D is unclear. CDR1 is KGHSH, CDR2 LQKENI, per germline. This CDR3 has 15 amino acids. V lost 1 base and J 2 bases, leaving 10 bases between the germline ends. CDR3 DNA: TGTGCCAGCTCACCACTGCAGTTATTCACAGATACGCAGTATTTT. This gives the protein CASSPLQLFTDTQYF.